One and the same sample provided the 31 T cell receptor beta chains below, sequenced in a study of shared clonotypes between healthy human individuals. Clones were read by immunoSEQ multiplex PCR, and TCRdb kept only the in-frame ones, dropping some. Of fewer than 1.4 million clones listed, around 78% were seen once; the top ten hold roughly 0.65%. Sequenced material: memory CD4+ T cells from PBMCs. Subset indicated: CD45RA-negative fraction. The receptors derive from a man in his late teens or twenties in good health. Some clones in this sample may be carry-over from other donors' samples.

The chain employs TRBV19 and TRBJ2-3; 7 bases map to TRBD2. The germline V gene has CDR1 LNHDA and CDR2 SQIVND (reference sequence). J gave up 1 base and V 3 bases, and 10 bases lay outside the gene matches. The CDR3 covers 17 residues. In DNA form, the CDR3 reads TGTGCCAGTAGTATGTTCCCAACTAGCGTGGGCACAGATACGCAGTATTTT. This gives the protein CASSMFPTSVGTDTQYF.

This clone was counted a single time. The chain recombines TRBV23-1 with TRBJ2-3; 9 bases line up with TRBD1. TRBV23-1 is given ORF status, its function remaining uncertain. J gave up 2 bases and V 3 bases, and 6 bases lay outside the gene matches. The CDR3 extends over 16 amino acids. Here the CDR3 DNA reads TGCGCCAGCAGTCACATGGGACAGGGATTCACAGATACGCAGTATTTT. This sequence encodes CASSHMGQGFTDTQYF.

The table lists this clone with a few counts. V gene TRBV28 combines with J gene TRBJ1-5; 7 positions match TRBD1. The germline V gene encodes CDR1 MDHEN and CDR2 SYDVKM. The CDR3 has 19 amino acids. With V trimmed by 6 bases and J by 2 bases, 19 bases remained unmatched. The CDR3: CASRDRAMTGRVGNQPQHF. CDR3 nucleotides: TGTGCCAGCAGAGACAGGGCGATGACAGGGAGGGTGGGCAATCAGCCCCAGCATTTT.

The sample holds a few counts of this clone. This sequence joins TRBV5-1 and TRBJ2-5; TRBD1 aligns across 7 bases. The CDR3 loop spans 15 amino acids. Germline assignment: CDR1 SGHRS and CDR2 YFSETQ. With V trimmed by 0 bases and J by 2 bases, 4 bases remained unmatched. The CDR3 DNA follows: TGCGCCAGCAGCTTGGCCGGGACAGAGCAAGAGACCCAGTACTTC. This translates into CASSLAGTEQETQYF.

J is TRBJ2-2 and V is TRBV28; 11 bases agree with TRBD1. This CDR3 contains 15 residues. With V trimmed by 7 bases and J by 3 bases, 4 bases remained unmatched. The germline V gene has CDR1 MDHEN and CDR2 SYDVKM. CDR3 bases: TGTGCCAGCAAGGACAGGGGGCGTGACACCGGGGAGCTGTTTTTT. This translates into CASKDRGRDTGELFF.

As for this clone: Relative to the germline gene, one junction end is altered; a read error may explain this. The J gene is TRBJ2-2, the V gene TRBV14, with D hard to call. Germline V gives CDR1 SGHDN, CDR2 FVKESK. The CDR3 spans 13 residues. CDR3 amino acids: CASTQQNTGELFF. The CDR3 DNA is TGTGCCAGCACCCAACAGAACACCGGGGAGCTGTTTTTT.

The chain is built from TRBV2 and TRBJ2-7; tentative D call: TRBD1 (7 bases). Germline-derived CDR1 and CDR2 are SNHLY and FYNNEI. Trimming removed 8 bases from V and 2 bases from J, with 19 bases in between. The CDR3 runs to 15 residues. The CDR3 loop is CASALGGTATYEQYF. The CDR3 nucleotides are TGTGCCAGCGCCCTTGGCGGGACAGCGACCTACGAGCAGTACTTC.

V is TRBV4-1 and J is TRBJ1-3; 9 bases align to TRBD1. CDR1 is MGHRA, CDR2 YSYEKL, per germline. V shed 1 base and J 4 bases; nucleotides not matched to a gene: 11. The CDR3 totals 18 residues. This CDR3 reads CASSQGTPGQGWGNTIYF. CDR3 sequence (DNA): TGCGCCAGCAGCCAAGGAACGCCGGGACAGGGTTGGGGAAACACCATATATTTT.

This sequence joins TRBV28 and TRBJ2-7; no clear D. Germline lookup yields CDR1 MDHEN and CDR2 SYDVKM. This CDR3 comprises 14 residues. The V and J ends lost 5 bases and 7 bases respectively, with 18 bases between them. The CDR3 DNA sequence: TGTGCCAGCAGTCAACCCGTAGGAAGACGAGAGCAGTACTTC. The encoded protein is CASSQPVGRREQYF.

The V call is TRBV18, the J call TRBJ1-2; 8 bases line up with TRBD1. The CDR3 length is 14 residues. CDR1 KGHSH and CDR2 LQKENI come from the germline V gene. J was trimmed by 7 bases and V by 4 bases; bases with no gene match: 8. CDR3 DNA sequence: TGTGCCAGCTCACTGCTGGACAGGGACACTGGCTACACCTTC. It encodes CASSLLDRDTGYTF.

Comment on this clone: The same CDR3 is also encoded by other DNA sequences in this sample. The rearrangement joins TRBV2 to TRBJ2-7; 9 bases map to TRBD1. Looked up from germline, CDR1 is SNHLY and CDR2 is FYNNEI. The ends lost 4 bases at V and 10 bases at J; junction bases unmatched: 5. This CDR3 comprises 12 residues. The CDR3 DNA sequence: TGTGCCAGCAGTGCGGACAGGGGCAGACAGTACTTC. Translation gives CASSADRGRQYF.

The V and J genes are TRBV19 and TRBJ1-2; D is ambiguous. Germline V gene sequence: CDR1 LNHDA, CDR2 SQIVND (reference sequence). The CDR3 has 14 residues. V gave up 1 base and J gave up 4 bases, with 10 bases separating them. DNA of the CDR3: TGTGCCAGTAGTATAGCTGGGGTGTCCTATGGCTACACCTTC. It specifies CASSIAGVSYGYTF.

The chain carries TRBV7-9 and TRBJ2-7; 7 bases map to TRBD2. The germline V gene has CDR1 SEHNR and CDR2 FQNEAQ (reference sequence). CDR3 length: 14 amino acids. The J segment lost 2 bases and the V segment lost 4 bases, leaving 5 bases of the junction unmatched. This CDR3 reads CASSSSGGTYEQYF. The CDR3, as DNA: TGTGCCAGCAGCTCTAGCGGTGGTACCTACGAGCAGTACTTC.

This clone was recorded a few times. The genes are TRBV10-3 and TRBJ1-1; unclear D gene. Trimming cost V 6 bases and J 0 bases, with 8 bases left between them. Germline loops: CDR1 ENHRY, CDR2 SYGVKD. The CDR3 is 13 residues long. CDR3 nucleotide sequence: TGTGCCATCAGCGTTTCCATGAACACTGAAGCTTTCTTT. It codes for CAISVSMNTEAFF.

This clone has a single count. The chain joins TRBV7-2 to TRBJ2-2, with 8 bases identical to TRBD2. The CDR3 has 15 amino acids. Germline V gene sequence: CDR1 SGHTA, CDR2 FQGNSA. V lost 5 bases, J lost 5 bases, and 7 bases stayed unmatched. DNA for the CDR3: TGTGCCAGCAGCATCGTCGCGGGAGGAACCGGGGAGCTGTTTTTT. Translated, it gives CASSIVAGGTGELFF.

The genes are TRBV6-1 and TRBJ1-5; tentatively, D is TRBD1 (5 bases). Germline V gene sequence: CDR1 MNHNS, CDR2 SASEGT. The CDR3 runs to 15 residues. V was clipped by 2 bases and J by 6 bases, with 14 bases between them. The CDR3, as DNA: TGTGCCAGCAGTGAAAGGGTCTGGGACGGTCAGCCCCAGCATTTT. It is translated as CASSERVWDGQPQHF.

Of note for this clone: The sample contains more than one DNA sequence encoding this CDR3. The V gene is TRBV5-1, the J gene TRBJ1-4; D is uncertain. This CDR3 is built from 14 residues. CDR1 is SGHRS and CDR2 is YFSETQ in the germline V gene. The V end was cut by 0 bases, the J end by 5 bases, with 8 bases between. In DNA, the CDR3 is TGCGCCAGCAGCTTGGGTACGGAGAATGAAAAACTGTTTTTT. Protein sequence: CASSLGTENEKLFF.

The CDR3 protein is CASRRAGANYGYTF. CDR3 DNA: TGTGCCAGCCGACGAGCAGGGGCTAACTATGGCTACACCTTC. The chain is built from TRBV9 and TRBJ1-2; TRBD1 might be the D (6 bases). V gave up 7 bases and J gave up 0 bases, with 13 bases separating them. The CDR3 consists of 14 residues. Germline V gives CDR1 SGDLS, CDR2 YYNGEE. The complete variable domain, with remaining parts taken from reference TRBV9 and TRBJ1-2, reads DSGVTQTPKHLITATGQRVTLRCSPRSGDLSVYWYQQSLDQGLQFLIQYYNGEERAKGNILERFSAQQFPDLHSELNLSSLELGDSALYFCASRRAGANYGYTFGSGTRLTVV.

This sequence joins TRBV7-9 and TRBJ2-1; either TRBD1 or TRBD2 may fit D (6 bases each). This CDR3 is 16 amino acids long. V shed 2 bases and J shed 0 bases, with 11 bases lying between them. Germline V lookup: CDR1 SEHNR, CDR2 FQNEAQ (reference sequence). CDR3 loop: CASSLTGASSYNEQFF. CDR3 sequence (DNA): TGTGCCAGCAGCTTAACGGGGGCTAGCTCCTACAATGAGCAGTTCTTC.

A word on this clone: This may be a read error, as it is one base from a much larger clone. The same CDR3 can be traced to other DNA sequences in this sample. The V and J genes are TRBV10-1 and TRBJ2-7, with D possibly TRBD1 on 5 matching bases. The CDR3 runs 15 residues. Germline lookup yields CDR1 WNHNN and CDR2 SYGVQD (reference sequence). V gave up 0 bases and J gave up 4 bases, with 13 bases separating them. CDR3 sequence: CASSESGQGAYEQYF. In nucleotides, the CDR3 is TGCGCCAGCAGTGAGTCGGGGCAGGGCGCTTACGAGCAGTACTTC.

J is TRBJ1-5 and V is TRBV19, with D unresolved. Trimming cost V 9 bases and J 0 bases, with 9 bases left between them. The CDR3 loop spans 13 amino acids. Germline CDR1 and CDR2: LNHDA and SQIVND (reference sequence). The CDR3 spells CASSQSSNQPQHF. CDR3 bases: TGTGCCAGCTCTCAGAGTAGCAATCAGCCCCAGCATTTT.

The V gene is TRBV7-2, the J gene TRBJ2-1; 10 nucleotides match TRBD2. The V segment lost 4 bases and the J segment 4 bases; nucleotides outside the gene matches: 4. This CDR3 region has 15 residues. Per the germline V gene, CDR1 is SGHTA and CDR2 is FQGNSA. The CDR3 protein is CASSSAGGGYNEQFF. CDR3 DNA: TGTGCCAGCAGCTCAGCGGGAGGGGGATACAATGAGCAGTTCTTC.

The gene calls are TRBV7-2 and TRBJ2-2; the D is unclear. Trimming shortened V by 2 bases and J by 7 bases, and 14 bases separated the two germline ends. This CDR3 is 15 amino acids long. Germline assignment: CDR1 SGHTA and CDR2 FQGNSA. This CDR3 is CASSLMAGMDGELFF. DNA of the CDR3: TGTGCCAGCAGCTTAATGGCCGGAATGGACGGGGAGCTGTTTTTT.

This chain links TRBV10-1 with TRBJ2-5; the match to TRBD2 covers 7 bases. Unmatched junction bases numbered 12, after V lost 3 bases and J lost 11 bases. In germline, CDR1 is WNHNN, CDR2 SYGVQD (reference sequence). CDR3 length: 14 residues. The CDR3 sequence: CASSEHSGDGPQYF. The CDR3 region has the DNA TGCGCCAGCAGTGAACACAGCGGGGACGGACCACAGTACTTC.

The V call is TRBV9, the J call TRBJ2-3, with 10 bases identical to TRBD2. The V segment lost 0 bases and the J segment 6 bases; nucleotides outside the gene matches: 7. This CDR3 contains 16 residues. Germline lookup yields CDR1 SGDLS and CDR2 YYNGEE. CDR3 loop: CASSVDLAGAGDTQYF. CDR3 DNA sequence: TGTGCCAGCAGCGTAGACCTAGCGGGAGCTGGGGATACGCAGTATTTT.

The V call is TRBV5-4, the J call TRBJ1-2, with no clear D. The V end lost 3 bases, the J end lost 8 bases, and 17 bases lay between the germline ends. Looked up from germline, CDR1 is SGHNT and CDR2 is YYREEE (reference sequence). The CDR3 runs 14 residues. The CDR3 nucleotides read TGTGCCAGCAGCTCCGGAGCCTCCTCCTGGGGCTACACCTTC. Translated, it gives CASSSGASSWGYTF.

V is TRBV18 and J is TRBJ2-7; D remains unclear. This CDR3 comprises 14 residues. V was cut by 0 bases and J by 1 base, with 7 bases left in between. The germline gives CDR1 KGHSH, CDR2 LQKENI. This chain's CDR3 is CASSPPTRSYEQYF. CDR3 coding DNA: TGTGCCAGCTCACCACCGACGCGATCCTACGAGCAGTACTTC.

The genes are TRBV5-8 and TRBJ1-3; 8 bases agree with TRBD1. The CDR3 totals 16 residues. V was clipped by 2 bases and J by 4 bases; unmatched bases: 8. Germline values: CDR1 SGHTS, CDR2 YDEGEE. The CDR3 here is CASSFPRTGGGNTIYF. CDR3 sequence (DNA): TGTGCCAGCAGCTTCCCCAGAACAGGGGGAGGAAACACCATATATTTT.

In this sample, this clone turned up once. CDR3 protein: CATSRSLGEKLFF. The CDR3 nucleotides read TGTGCCACCAGCAGGTCCTTGGGCGAAAAACTGTTTTTT. The chain joins TRBV15 to TRBJ1-4; D ambiguous. CDR3 size: 13 residues. V was shortened by 3 bases and J by 8 bases, with 10 bases between the two germline ends. Germline V CDR1 and CDR2: LNHNV, YYDKDF (reference sequence). Looking up the rest from reference TRBV15 and TRBJ1-4 gives the full variable domain: DAMVIQNPRYQVTQFGKPVTLSCSQTLNHNVMYWYQQKSSQAPKLLFHYYDKDFNNEADTPDNFQSRRPNTSFCFLDIRSPGLGDTAMYLCATSRSLGEKLFFGSGTQLSVL.

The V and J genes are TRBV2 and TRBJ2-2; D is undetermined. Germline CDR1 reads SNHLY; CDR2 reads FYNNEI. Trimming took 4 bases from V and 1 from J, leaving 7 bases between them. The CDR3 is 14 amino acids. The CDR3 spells CASSGRLNTGELFF. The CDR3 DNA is TGTGCCAGCAGTGGCCGACTGAACACCGGGGAGCTGTTTTTT.

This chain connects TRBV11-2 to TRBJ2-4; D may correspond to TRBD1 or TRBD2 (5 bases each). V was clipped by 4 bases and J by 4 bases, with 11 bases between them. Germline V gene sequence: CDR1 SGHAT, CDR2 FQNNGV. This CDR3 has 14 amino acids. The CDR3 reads CASSSGTGKNIQYF. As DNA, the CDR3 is TGTGCCAGCAGCTCAGGGACGGGTAAAAACATTCAGTACTTC.